This passage covers 19 T cell receptor beta chains from one sample sequenced in a study of Ad26.COV2.S vaccination and SARS-CoV-2 variants. Indicated treatment: some 20 received Ad26.COV2.S at low or high dose, single or two shots; several received placebo; per-sample allocation not given. Day 63 after the first vaccine or placebo injection was the time point for sampling. Assay used: immunoSEQ multiplex PCR; TCRdb lists only in-frame clones, some missing. Among some 370,000 clones, roughly 80% were seen once, and the ten largest hold roughly 7.4%. Sequencing used peripheral blood, obtained in a trial of Ad26.COV2.S vaccine versus placebo. The receptor source for this set is a person between 18 and 65 years old who received the Ad26.COV2.S COVID-19 vaccine or a placebo.

The chain is built from TRBV4-1 and TRBJ1-6; 7 bases line up with TRBD1. Trimming at V came to 3 bases and at J to 7 bases, leaving 6 bases not matched to a gene. CDR1 is MGHRA and CDR2 is YSYEKL in the germline V gene. This CDR3 is 15 amino acids long. Written as DNA, the CDR3 is TGCGCCAGCAGCCATGGGATACAGGGGAATTCACCCCTCCACTTT. Translating gives CASSHGIQGNSPLHF.

V gene TRBV2 combines with J gene TRBJ1-4, with D unclear. The V end lost 3 bases, the J end lost 5 bases, and 10 bases lay between the germline ends. Germline loops: CDR1 SNHLY, CDR2 FYNNEI. This CDR3 spans 14 amino acids. In nucleotides, the CDR3 is TGTGCCAGCAGTGACCTTAACTTCAATGAAAAACTGTTTTTT. Its protein product is CASSDLNFNEKLFF.

The rearrangement joins TRBV28 to TRBJ2-1, with a tentative D call TRBD2 (5 bases). This CDR3 is built from 11 residues. V was pared by 3 bases and J by 14 bases, with 11 bases between. Germline CDR1 reads MDHEN; CDR2 reads SYDVKM. The chain's CDR3 is CASSLYGVEFF. In DNA form, the CDR3 reads TGTGCCAGCAGTTTGTACGGGGTGGAGTTCTTC.

This chain uses TRBV19 with TRBJ2-7, with 9 nucleotides matching TRBD2. Germline CDR1 reads LNHDA; CDR2 reads SQIVND (reference sequence). V shed 6 bases and J 6 bases; nucleotides not matched to a gene: 6. This CDR3 has 13 residues. The CDR3 DNA reads as TGTGCCAGTAGGTCCCGACTAGCGGCCGAGCAGTACTTC. This gives the protein CASRSRLAAEQYF.

V is TRBV5-6 and J is TRBJ2-1; no clear D gene. CDR3 length: 13 amino acids. V shed 3 bases and J shed 6 bases, with 10 bases lying between them. CDR1 is SGHDT, CDR2 YYEEEE, per germline. The CDR3 nucleotides are TGTGCCAGCAGCTCCGTACGGTCCAATGAGCAGTTCTTC. It encodes CASSSVRSNEQFF.

DNA of the CDR3: TGTGCCAGCAGCTTAGCCTCCCCCCGACAGGGCCAGGGGACCCAGTACTTC. Translation: CASSLASPRQGQGTQYF. V and J are TRBV7-8 and TRBJ2-5; TRBD1 aligns across 7 bases. The CDR3 has 17 residues. Germline-derived CDR1 and CDR2 are SGHVS and FQNEAQ. The ends lost 0 bases at V and 7 bases at J; junction bases unmatched: 14. Full variable domain (outside the CDR3, taken from reference TRBV7-8 and TRBJ2-5): GAGVSQSPRYKVAKRGQDVALRCDPISGHVSLFWYQQALGQGPEFLTYFQNEAQLDKSGLPSDRFFAERPEGSVSTLKIQRTQQEDSAVYLCASSLASPRQGQGTQYFGPGTRLLVL.

The J gene is TRBJ1-3, the V gene TRBV15; no definite D call. The CDR3 runs 14 residues. The V end was cut by 0 bases, the J end by 3 bases, with 6 bases between. Germline V gene data show CDR1 as LNHNV and CDR2 as YYDKDF (reference sequence). The DNA for the CDR3 is TGTGCCACCAGCAGAGATATTGGTGGAAACACCATATATTTT. Translating gives CATSRDIGGNTIYF.

This rearrangement joins TRBV28 to TRBJ1-1, with a tentative D call TRBD1 (6 bases). The germline gives CDR1 MDHEN, CDR2 SYDVKM. Deletions cut 1 base from V and 1 base from J, with 7 bases between. The CDR3 is made up of 14 amino acids. CDR3 in amino acids: CASSLSRGNTEAFF. DNA for the CDR3: TGTGCCAGCAGTTTATCCAGGGGGAACACTGAAGCTTTCTTT.

This clone showed up just once. V is TRBV7-2 and J is TRBJ1-3; no clear D. Trimming took off 1 base at V and 0 bases at J, with 13 bases between the two ends. This CDR3 has 17 amino acids. Germline CDR1 and CDR2: SGHTA and FQGNSA. CDR3 sequence (DNA): TGTGCCAGCAGCTTAGACGGGGTAGACGCCTCTGGAAACACCATATATTTT. It yields the protein CASSLDGVDASGNTIYF.

V gene TRBV18 combines with J gene TRBJ2-1, with D possibly being TRBD1 or TRBD2 (5 bases each). The CDR3 length is 14 residues. Germline loops: CDR1 KGHSH, CDR2 LQKENI. V was cut by 2 bases and J by 9 bases, with 14 bases left in between. CDR3 bases: TGTGCCAGCTCACCATCTCAGGGTGAGGGTGAGCAGTTCTTC. Amino acids: CASSPSQGEGEQFF.

The V call is TRBV7-2, the J call TRBJ2-1; 7 bases map to TRBD2. The V segment lost 3 bases and the J segment 4 bases; nucleotides outside the gene matches: 6. This CDR3 is built from 15 residues. CDR1 and CDR2 from the germline V gene are SGHTA and FQGNSA. The CDR3 sequence is CASSLSSGGYNEQFF. DNA for the CDR3: TGTGCCAGCAGCTTGAGTTCGGGGGGATACAATGAGCAGTTCTTC.

The chain is built from TRBV7-9 and TRBJ1-4; D gene ambiguous. V shed 5 bases and J shed 7 bases, with 14 bases lying between them. The CDR3 runs to 14 residues. Germline V gene data show CDR1 as SEHNR and CDR2 as FQNEAQ (reference sequence). CDR3 in DNA: TGTGCCAGCAGCCTTGACTTCGAGGGTGAAAAACTGTTTTTT. Translation: CASSLDFEGEKLFF. The full variable domain, in which reference TRBV7-9 and TRBJ1-4 provide the parts outside the CDR3, is DTGVSQNPRHKITKRGQNVTFRCDPISEHNRLYWYRQTLGQGPEFLTYFQNEAQLEKSRLLSDRFSAERPKGSFSTLEIQRTEQGDSAMYLCASSLDFEGEKLFFGSGTQLSVL.

J is TRBJ2-7 and V is TRBV12-1. TRBV12-1 is a pseudogene locus. The CDR3 spans 14 residues. The CDR3 coding sequence is TGTGCCAGCAGCTTCCCTCCCGCTGCCTTCGAGCAGTACTTC. Its protein product is CASSFPPAAFEQYF.

The rearrangement joins TRBV6-6 to TRBJ2-5; 7 positions agree with TRBD1. Germline assignment: CDR1 MNHNY and CDR2 SVGAGI (reference sequence). The CDR3 runs to 16 residues. The junction had 13 bases not matched to a gene; V was cut back by 5 bases and J by 4 bases. The CDR3 here is CASSTRRRGLTETQYF. The CDR3 region has the DNA TGTGCCAGCAGTACACGACGCAGGGGGTTGACAGAGACCCAGTACTTC.

The rearrangement links TRBV4-1 to TRBJ2-7; 13 bases are shared with TRBD2. V shed 3 bases and J 4 bases; nucleotides not matched to a gene: 12. This CDR3 is 18 amino acids long. Per the germline V gene, CDR1 is MGHRA and CDR2 is YSYEKL. In DNA form, the CDR3 reads TGCGCCAGCAGCCACCCCAAGGCCCGGACTAGCGGGAGATACGAGCAGTACTTC. Protein sequence: CASSHPKARTSGRYEQYF.

DNA for the CDR3: TGTGCCTGGAGTGTACCCGGGCCCACTGAAGCTTTCTTT. Encoded protein: CAWSVPGPTEAFF. The V gene is TRBV30, the J gene TRBJ1-1; no clear D. The CDR3 loop spans 13 amino acids. The germline V gene encodes CDR1 GTSNPN and CDR2 SVGIG (reference sequence). Trimming removed 0 bases at V and 4 bases at J, with 9 bases between.

The CDR3 sequence is CASSQAGVEQFF. CDR3 DNA: TGTGCCAGCAGCCAAGCCGGGGTGGAACAGTTCTTC. This sequence joins TRBV14 and TRBJ2-1, with D perhaps matching TRBD2 (5 bases). The CDR3 has 12 amino acids. Germline CDR1 is SGHDN and CDR2 is FVKESK. V was cut by 1 base and J by 13 bases, with 11 bases left in between.

V and J are TRBV6-2 or TRBV6-3 and TRBJ2-1; 10 bases map to TRBD2. The ends lost 2 bases at V and 2 bases at J; junction bases unmatched: 12. Germline V gene lookup returns CDR1 MNHEY and CDR2 SVGEGT. CDR3 size: 19 residues. In nucleotides, the CDR3 is TGTGCCAGCAGTTACGCTGGCGCTAGCGGGGGTTTTGCCTACAATGAGCAGTTCTTC. Translating gives CASSYAGASGGFAYNEQFF.

The chain couples TRBV7-2 to TRBJ1-2, with unresolved D. V lost 0 bases and J lost 4, with 9 bases in between. Germline V lookup: CDR1 SGHTA, CDR2 FQGNSA. CDR3 length: 14 residues. In DNA form, the CDR3 reads TGTGCCAGCAGCTTAGCGGACGGACCCTATGGCTACACCTTC. This encodes CASSLADGPYGYTF.